Presented here are 27 T cell receptor beta chains from one specimen sequenced in a study of blood T cell repertoires in COVID-19. The method was immunoSEQ multiplex PCR; TCRdb's version includes in-frame clones alone and lacks a portion of them. The table lists over 45,000 clones, over 75% of them singletons. Sequenced input: peripheral blood. The receptors derive from a man older than 75 in a cohort sampled during active COVID-19.

The DNA for the CDR3 is TGTGCCAGCAGACCAGACAGGGTTGGGTCCTACAATGAGCAGTTCTTC. Amino acids: CASRPDRVGSYNEQFF. The chain recombines TRBV7-2 with TRBJ2-1, with TRBD1 matching over 7 bases. Germline CDR1 and CDR2: SGHTA and FQGNSA. V shed 6 bases and J 1 base; nucleotides not matched to a gene: 9. The CDR3 is 16 residues long. The full variable domain, rest sourced from reference TRBV7-2 and TRBJ2-1, is GAGVSQSPSNKVTEKGKDVELRCDPISGHTALYWYRQSLGQGLEFLIYFQGNSAPDKSGLPSDRFSAERTGGSVSTLTIQRTQQEDSAVYLCASRPDRVGSYNEQFFGPGTRLTVL.

This chain uses TRBV7-9 with TRBJ2-7, with TRBD1 identical over 9 bases. Per germline, CDR1 SEHNR and CDR2 FQNEAQ (reference sequence). Unmatched junction bases numbered 10, after V lost 6 bases and J lost 1 base. The CDR3 runs 16 residues. The CDR3 loop reads CASSRSGTGISYEQYF. The DNA for the CDR3 is TGTGCCAGCAGTCGATCCGGGACAGGGATTTCCTACGAGCAGTACTTC.

The chain couples TRBV18 to TRBJ1-2, with 7 positions matching TRBD1. CDR1 is KGHSH and CDR2 is LQKENI in the germline V gene. V lost 0 bases to trimming and J lost 0 bases; unmatched junction nucleotides: 7. This CDR3 has 17 residues. In DNA, the CDR3 is TGTGCCAGCTCACCACCGAGGGGGACAGCGACTAACTATGGCTACACCTTC. It is translated as CASSPPRGTATNYGYTF.

This clone showed up just once. The V gene is TRBV28, the J gene TRBJ2-7; 8 bases match TRBD2. Trimming took 7 bases from V and 5 from J; bases not matched to a gene: 7. CDR1 is MDHEN and CDR2 is SYDVKM in the germline V gene. This CDR3 spans 13 amino acids. CDR3 sequence: CASTTGGANEQYF. In DNA form, the CDR3 reads TGTGCCAGCACTACGGGGGGGGCCAACGAGCAGTACTTC.

This chain connects TRBV7-6 to TRBJ2-4; the match to TRBD2 covers 7 bases. Trimming took 4 bases from V and 0 from J; bases not matched to a gene: 12. Germline CDR1 and CDR2: SGHVS and FNYEAQ. The CDR3 length is 18 residues. The DNA of the CDR3 is TGTGCCAGCAGCTCACGGCCGACGGGGGGATTAGCCAAAAACATTCAGTACTTC. Residues: CASSSRPTGGLAKNIQYF. The variable domain in full, completed from reference TRBV7-6 and TRBJ2-4, reads GAGVSQSPRYKVTKRGQDVALRCDPISGHVSLYWYRQALGQGPEFLTYFNYEAQQDKSGLPNDRFSAERPEGSISTLTIQRTEQRDSAMYRCASSSRPTGGLAKNIQYFGAGTRLSVL.

V and J are TRBV3-1 (or the pseudogene TRBV3-2) and TRBJ2-7; 12 bases match TRBD1. The CDR3 is 13 residues long. Germline-derived CDR1 and CDR2 are LGHDT and YNNKEL (reference sequence). The junction had 4 bases not matched to a gene; V was cut back by 6 bases and J by 7 bases. CDR3 sequence: CASRSGQGAEQYF. The CDR3 bases are TGTGCCAGCAGATCGGGACAGGGGGCTGAGCAGTACTTC.

The chain joins TRBV2 to TRBJ2-3; 10 nucleotides match TRBD1. The CDR3 totals 16 residues. V trimming: 2 bases; J trimming: 3 bases; junction bases outside the gene matches: 5. Germline V gives CDR1 SNHLY, CDR2 FYNNEI. The CDR3 nucleotides read TGTGCCAGCAGTGAATTAGGGACAGGGGTGACAGATACGCAGTATTTT. Translating gives CASSELGTGVTDTQYF. Using reference TRBV2 and TRBJ2-3 for the parts outside the CDR3, the full variable domain is EPEVTQTPSHQVTQMGQEVILRCVPISNHLYFYWYRQILGQKVEFLVSFYNNEISEKSEIFDDQFSVERPDGSNFTLKIRSTKLEDSAMYFCASSELGTGVTDTQYFGPGTRLTVL.

The chain combines TRBV7-2 with TRBJ2-5, with 7 bases lining up with TRBD2. CDR3 length: 16 amino acids. Germline lookup yields CDR1 SGHTA and CDR2 FQGNSA. V trimming: 5 bases; J trimming: 2 bases; junction bases outside the gene matches: 11. The CDR3 DNA reads as TGTGCCAGCAGCCCGACCGGGACTATTTCTCAAGAGACCCAGTACTTC. Translating it yields CASSPTGTISQETQYF.

The chain links TRBV2 to TRBJ2-1, with D tentatively TRBD2 (5 bases). Trimming removed 9 bases from V and 7 bases from J, with 16 bases in between. Germline CDR1 SNHLY, CDR2 FYNNEI. This CDR3 is 13 amino acids long. The CDR3 spells CARSGVEENEQFF. CDR3 nucleotide sequence: TGTGCCAGAAGCGGAGTAGAAGAGAATGAGCAGTTCTTC.

This clone was seen more than once but under ten times. The chain links TRBV3-1 (or the pseudogene TRBV3-2) to TRBJ2-1, with 9 bases aligning to TRBD1. The V gene end was trimmed by 5 bases and the J gene end by 8 bases; junction bases not matched to a gene: 7. CDR1 is LGHDT and CDR2 is YNNKEL in the germline V gene (reference sequence). This CDR3 comprises 14 residues. The CDR3 region is CASSTGTGSYEQFF. The CDR3 nucleotides are TGTGCCAGCAGCACCGGGACAGGGTCATATGAGCAGTTCTTC.

The chain combines TRBV4-1 with TRBJ2-7; 13 bases are a match to TRBD2. J gave up 2 bases and V 8 bases, and 0 bases lay outside the gene matches. CDR1 and CDR2 from the germline V gene are MGHRA and YSYEKL. The CDR3 length is 13 residues. CDR3 coding DNA: TGCGCCAGCGGACTAGCGGGGGCCTACGAGCAGTACTTC. The encoded protein is CASGLAGAYEQYF.

The CDR3 reads CASSLARGWEQYF. Written as DNA, the CDR3 is TGTGCCAGCAGTTTAGCGCGAGGGTGGGAGCAGTACTTC. The chain links TRBV12-3 or TRBV12-4 to TRBJ2-7; D might be TRBD2 (5 bases). CDR3 length: 13 amino acids. V was trimmed by 0 bases and J by 7 bases, leaving 10 bases between them.

The gene calls are TRBV19 and TRBJ2-7, with 9 bases identical to TRBD1. V shed 3 bases and J 5 bases; nucleotides not matched to a gene: 2. The CDR3 length is 13 residues. Per the germline V gene, CDR1 is LNHDA and CDR2 is SQIVND (reference sequence). The CDR3 protein is CASSIRTGDEQYF. CDR3 DNA sequence: TGTGCCAGTAGTATTAGGACAGGGGACGAGCAGTACTTC.

The chain recombines TRBV24-1 with TRBJ1-2; D is possibly TRBD1 (5 bases). The CDR3 is 16 residues long. V lost 4 bases and J 8 bases, leaving 22 bases between the germline ends. Germline V gene data show CDR1 as KGHDR and CDR2 as SFDVKD. The CDR3 loop reads CATSDPGTPTPLGYTF. The CDR3 DNA is TGTGCCACCAGTGACCCCGGGACTCCGACCCCTCTAGGCTACACCTTC.

This chain connects TRBV6-2 or TRBV6-3 to TRBJ2-1, with 7 bases identical to TRBD1. There are 14 residues in the CDR3. The germline gives CDR1 MNHEY, CDR2 SVGEGT. The junction had 9 bases not matched to a gene; V was cut back by 6 bases and J by 7 bases. The CDR3 loop reads CASSPGTEVNEQFF. The CDR3 region has the DNA TGTGCCAGCAGCCCCGGGACAGAGGTGAATGAGCAGTTCTTC.

The chain uses TRBV5-1 and TRBJ2-3, with 11 bases lining up with TRBD2. Looked up from germline, CDR1 is SGHRS and CDR2 is YFSETQ. The CDR3 is 19 amino acids. V was pared by 4 bases and J by 4 bases, with 17 bases of the junction left unmatched. The CDR3, as DNA: TGCGCCAGCAGCCGACTTGGGGGCGTAGCGGGAGGGCCCGCAGATACGCAGTATTTT. Its translation: CASSRLGGVAGGPADTQYF. Supplemented by reference TRBV5-1 and TRBJ2-3, the full variable domain reads KAGVTQTPRYLIKTRGQQVTLSCSPISGHRSVSWYQQTPGQGLQFLFEYFSETQRNKGNFPGRFSGRQFSNSRSEMNVSTLELGDSALYLCASSRLGGVAGGPADTQYFGPGTRLTVL.

The CDR3 region is CASSFAFPSSYEQYF. For the CDR3, the DNA is TGTGCCAGCAGCTTTGCTTTCCCCAGCTCCTACGAGCAGTACTTC. The rearrangement uses TRBV5-6 and TRBJ2-7, with D uncertain. The length of the CDR3 is 15 residues. Germline CDR1 is SGHDT and CDR2 is YYEEEE. Trimming took off 2 bases at V and 0 bases at J, with 12 bases between the two ends.

The CDR3 sequence: CASSPVGGTQETQYF. The CDR3 nucleotides read TGTGCCAGCAGCCCCGTCGGCGGTACCCAAGAGACCCAGTACTTC. The chain uses TRBV9 and TRBJ2-5; D gene uncertain. Germline CDR1 SGDLS, CDR2 YYNGEE. V lost 4 bases to trimming and J lost 1 base, with 14 bases between them. The CDR3 sequence is 15 residues long.

V gene TRBV7-8 combines with J gene TRBJ1-1; 8 bases line up with TRBD1. Germline lookup yields CDR1 SGHVS and CDR2 FQNEAQ. The CDR3 spans 18 residues. After removal of 3 bases from V and 0 bases from J, the junction contained 12 bases not matched to a gene. The CDR3 protein is CASSFERDRLGLNTEAFF. The CDR3 region has the DNA TGTGCCAGCAGCTTCGAGCGGGACAGGTTGGGTCTGAACACTGAAGCTTTCTTT.

This chain connects TRBV19 to TRBJ2-4; 11 bases line up with TRBD2. Germline-derived CDR1 and CDR2 are LNHDA and SQIVND (reference sequence). V lost 3 bases to trimming and J lost 8 bases; unmatched junction nucleotides: 3. This CDR3 has 14 amino acids. This chain's CDR3 is CASSITSGRDIQYF. The CDR3 DNA is TGTGCCAGTAGTATCACTAGCGGGAGAGACATTCAGTACTTC.

The CDR3 sequence: CASSESVNSPLHF. The CDR3 DNA is TGTGCCAGCAGTGAGTCCGTAAATTCACCCCTCCACTTT. The chain links TRBV6-4 to TRBJ1-6; no clear D gene. Germline CDR1 reads MRHNA; CDR2 reads SNTAGT. Deletions cut 3 bases from V and 7 bases from J, with 7 bases between. There are 13 residues in the CDR3.

The chain employs TRBV7-2 and TRBJ1-6; no reliable D call. The germline V and J ends were trimmed by 5 bases and 1 base, with 9 bases remaining between them. The V gene's germline CDR1 is SGHTA and CDR2 FQGNSA. The CDR3 loop spans 15 amino acids. The CDR3 DNA sequence: TGTGCCAGCAGCACCGGCGGGTCCTATAATTCACCCCTCCACTTT. Protein: CASSTGGSYNSPLHF.

V is TRBV4-1 and J is TRBJ1-1, with unresolved D. Trimming pared 4 bases from V and 0 bases from J, leaving 9 bases between. CDR3 length: 14 amino acids. From germline, CDR1 is MGHRA and CDR2 YSYEKL. The CDR3 here is CASSPRDMNTEAFF. The CDR3 DNA reads TGCGCCAGCAGCCCCCGAGACATGAACACTGAAGCTTTCTTT.

The chain recombines TRBV3-1 (or the pseudogene TRBV3-2) with TRBJ1-1; 7 nucleotides line up with TRBD1. V was clipped by 0 bases and J by 6 bases; unmatched bases: 10. Germline V gene sequence: CDR1 LGHDT, CDR2 YNNKEL (reference sequence). CDR3 length: 16 residues. For the CDR3, the DNA is TGTGCCAGCAGCCAAGATGGGACAGTCCGGGTATCTGAAGCTTTCTTT. This codes for CASSQDGTVRVSEAFF.

Only a few counts were recorded for this clone. The V call is TRBV30, the J call TRBJ2-7; 9 bases fit TRBD1. The CDR3 covers 15 residues. The V segment lost 2 bases and the J segment 7 bases; nucleotides outside the gene matches: 12. Germline-derived CDR1 and CDR2 are GTSNPN and SVGIG (reference sequence). CDR3 coding DNA: TGTGCCTGGAGTCCTGGGGGGACAGGGTCCTGGGAGCAGTACTTC. Residues: CAWSPGGTGSWEQYF. Full variable domain (remainder filled in from reference TRBV30 and TRBJ2-7): SQTIHQWPATLVQPVGSPLSLECTVEGTSNPNLYWYRQAAGRGLQLLFYSVGIGQISSEVPQNLSASRPQDRQFILSSKKLLLSDSGFYLCAWSPGGTGSWEQYFGPGTRLTVT.

This chain connects TRBV30 to TRBJ1-3; weak D call: TRBD1 (6 bases). CDR1 is GTSNPN, CDR2 SVGIG, per germline (reference sequence). This CDR3 has 15 residues. Trimming took off 3 bases at V and 4 bases at J, with 16 bases between the two ends. The CDR3 DNA follows: TGTGCCTGGAGCCCCGGACAGAACAGGGGAAACACCATATATTTT. Amino acid sequence: CAWSPGQNRGNTIYF.

J is TRBJ2-1 and V is TRBV14; 12 bases align to TRBD2. This CDR3 is built from 14 residues. Germline assignment: CDR1 SGHDN and CDR2 FVKESK. Unmatched junction bases numbered 1, after V lost 4 bases and J lost 6 bases. In DNA, the CDR3 is TGTGCCAGCAGCCGACTAGCGGGAGTCAATGAGCAGTTCTTC. Its translation is CASSRLAGVNEQFF.